This TCR beta chain was captured by sequencing in a study of blood T cell repertoires in COVID-19. The overall study: The United States, Italy and Spain supplied acute and convalescent COVID-19 samples. Sample material is recorded as cDNA or gDNA derived from T cells, B-cell-depleted T cells, or PBMCs.

The CDR3 is made up of 10 amino acids. V lost 4 bases and J 15 bases, leaving 13 bases between the germline ends. Germline-derived CDR1 and CDR2 are GTSNPN and SVGIG (reference sequence). Original methodology: Amplification of reference gene primers provided the estimated nucleated cell counts. The table came from immunoSEQ multiplex PCR; TCRdb's copy has only in-frame clones and leaves some out. That table furnishes V, J and clone size, whereas the DNA furnished D and trimming. Of under 450,000 clones in the sample, 70% to 85% were seen once. The genes are TRBV30 and TRBJ2-4; tentative D call: TRBD2 (6 bases). Sequencing was done on a sample of peripheral blood. The TCR was taken from a human donor with acute or convalescent COVID-19. The donor label of this sample is uncertain. The CDR3 DNA reads as TGTGCCTGGAAGCGGGTGGGGATGTACTTC. This codes for CAWKRVGMYF.